The 12 T cell receptor beta chains listed next were all sequenced from one sample in a study of blood T cell repertoires in COVID-19. Sequencing used immunoSEQ multiplex PCR; TCRdb keeps in-frame clones, though not all of them. This table has 100,000 to 120,000 clones, about 87% appearing once. The sample was peripheral blood. The source is a woman aged 45-65 years with acute or convalescent COVID-19.

This clone came up a few times. This rearrangement joins TRBV24-1 to TRBJ1-1; D uncertain. The V and J ends lost 7 bases and 0 bases respectively, with 14 bases between them. This CDR3 is 15 amino acids long. The V gene's germline CDR1 is KGHDR and CDR2 SFDVKD. CDR3 DNA: TGTGCCACCAGCGCGCCGCGGCCGATGAACACTGAAGCTTTCTTT. Residues: CATSAPRPMNTEAFF.

This chain links TRBV19 with TRBJ1-5; unclear D gene. Germline V gene sequence: CDR1 LNHDA, CDR2 SQIVND (reference sequence). Trimming shortened V by 5 bases and J by 4 bases, and 18 bases separated the two germline ends. The CDR3 covers 16 residues. The CDR3 loop is CASSGYPSTGNQPQHF. CDR3 sequence (DNA): TGTGCCAGTAGTGGGTATCCCTCCACGGGTAATCAGCCCCAGCATTTT.

CDR3 sequence reads: CASSRQGINQPQHF. The CDR3 coding sequence is TGTGCCAGCAGTCGACAGGGAATCAATCAGCCCCAGCATTTT. The J gene is TRBJ1-5, the V gene TRBV27; 7 bases match TRBD1. The CDR3 is 14 amino acids. The ends lost 5 bases at V and 3 bases at J; junction bases unmatched: 4. Germline lookup yields CDR1 MNHEY and CDR2 SMNVEV (reference sequence).

This chain links TRBV7-8 with TRBJ1-3, with a tentative D call TRBD1 (5 bases). The CDR3 is 16 amino acids. Trimming left V 3 bases short and J 0 bases short, with 12 bases between. The germline V gene has CDR1 SGHVS and CDR2 FQNEAQ. DNA of the CDR3: TGTGCCAGCAGCTTGACTGGACACCGCTCTGGAAACACCATATATTTT. This gives the protein CASSLTGHRSGNTIYF.

This rearrangement joins TRBV25-1 to TRBJ1-5; D remains ambiguous. Germline CDR1 reads MGHDK; CDR2 reads SYGVNS. Deletions cut 1 base from V and 7 bases from J, with 5 bases between. The CDR3 spans 12 residues. CDR3 in DNA: TGTGCCAGCAGTGAATTCGGGCAGCCCCAGCATTTT. Its protein product is CASSEFGQPQHF.

CDR3 nucleotide sequence: TGCGCCAGCAGTCTAGGTGATGAAGCTTTCTTT. This sequence encodes CASSLGDEAFF. The rearrangement links TRBV10-2 to TRBJ1-1; D remains unclear. Germline lookup yields CDR1 WSHSY and CDR2 SAAADI. V lost 5 bases to trimming and J lost 7 bases, with 8 bases between them. The length of the CDR3 is 11 residues.

The chain joins TRBV29-1 to TRBJ1-5; TRBD1 matches 10 bases. From germline, CDR1 is SQVTM and CDR2 ANQGSEA. The CDR3 is 12 residues long. V shed 5 bases and J 6 bases; nucleotides not matched to a gene: 1. The CDR3 DNA reads as TGCAGCGTTCGGACAGGGGGTCAGCCCCAGCATTTT. This sequence encodes CSVRTGGQPQHF.

The chain links TRBV28 to TRBJ1-5; D is perhaps TRBD1 (5 bases). Trimming cost V 3 bases and J 7 bases, with 13 bases left between them. The CDR3 totals 14 residues. CDR1 MDHEN and CDR2 SYDVKM come from the germline V gene. CDR3 sequence reads: CASSFTDRWQPQHF. CDR3 DNA: TGTGCCAGCAGTTTTACAGACAGATGGCAGCCCCAGCATTTT. Together with reference TRBV28 and TRBJ1-5, the CDR3 gives the full variable domain: DVKVTQSSRYLVKRTGEKVFLECVQDMDHENMFWYRQDPGLGLRLIYFSYDVKMKEKGDIPEGYSVSREKKERFSLILESASTNQTSMYLCASSFTDRWQPQHFGDGTRLSIL.

The J gene is TRBJ2-3, the V gene TRBV4-1; possible D gene TRBD1, 5 bases. The V and J ends lost 2 bases and 5 bases respectively, with 11 bases between them. Per the germline V gene, CDR1 is MGHRA and CDR2 is YSYEKL. The CDR3 extends over 14 amino acids. Here the CDR3 reads CASSQTQGIDTQYF. For the CDR3, the DNA is TGCGCCAGCAGCCAAACGCAGGGTATAGATACGCAGTATTTT.

The CDR3 DNA reads TGTGCCAGCAGTTTATTGGGACAGGGGCGATCTAATGAAAAACTGTTTTTT. This sequence encodes CASSLLGQGRSNEKLFF. The chain is built from TRBV28 and TRBJ1-4, with 10 nucleotides matching TRBD1. V gave up 1 base and J gave up 3 bases; unmatched junction bases: 5. Germline-derived CDR1 and CDR2 are MDHEN and SYDVKM. This CDR3 spans 17 amino acids.

This chain connects TRBV12-5 to TRBJ1-5; 7 bases are a match to TRBD1. Germline trimming cut 9 bases from V and 3 bases from J; bases unmatched to any gene: 5. The germline CDR1 and CDR2 sequences are LGHNT and FRNRAP. This CDR3 has 13 amino acids. CDR3 sequence (DNA): TGTGCTAGCCGGGGACAGAACAATCAGCCCCAGCATTTT. It codes for CASRGQNNQPQHF. The whole variable domain, filled in from reference TRBV12-5 and TRBJ1-5, reads DARVTQTPRHKVTEMGQEVTMRCQPILGHNTVFWYRQTMMQGLELLAYFRNRAPLDDSGMPKDRFSAEMPDATLATLKIQPSEPRDSAVYFCASRGQNNQPQHFGDGTRLSIL.

V is TRBV4-3 and J is TRBJ2-7; tentative D call: TRBD1 (5 bases). The CDR3 totals 15 residues. The germline CDR1 and CDR2 sequences are LGHNA and YSLEER. V lost 1 base and J 0 bases, leaving 10 bases between the germline ends. DNA of the CDR3: TGCGCCAGCAGCCAAGGGCCAGGGTTCTCCTACGAGCAGTACTTC. Translating it yields CASSQGPGFSYEQYF.